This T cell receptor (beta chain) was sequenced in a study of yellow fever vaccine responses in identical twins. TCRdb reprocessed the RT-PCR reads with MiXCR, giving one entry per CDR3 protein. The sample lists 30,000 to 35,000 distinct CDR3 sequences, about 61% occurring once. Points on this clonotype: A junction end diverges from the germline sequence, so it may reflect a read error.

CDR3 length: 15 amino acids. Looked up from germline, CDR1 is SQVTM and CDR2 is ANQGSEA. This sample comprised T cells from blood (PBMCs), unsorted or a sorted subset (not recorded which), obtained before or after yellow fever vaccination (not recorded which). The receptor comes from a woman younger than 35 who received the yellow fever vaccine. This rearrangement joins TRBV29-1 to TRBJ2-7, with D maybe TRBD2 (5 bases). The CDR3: CSVEGRGRGAYEQYF. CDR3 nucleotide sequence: TGCAGCGTGGAAGGTAGAGGACGGGGAGCCTACGAGCAGTACTTC.